The clone carrying this T cell receptor beta chain was seen a handful of times. Its antigen remains unidentified. Profiled with immunoSEQ multiplex PCR; TCRdb holds only in-frame clones, not every one. In the table there are fewer than 65,000 clones, 70% to 90% of which are singletons. The CDR3 spans 12 residues. Germline CDR1 reads SGHKS; CDR2 reads YYEKEE (reference sequence). The germline V and J ends were trimmed by 0 bases and 7 bases, with 8 bases remaining between them. The data were obtained in a study of OX40 agonist ivuxolimab in advanced cancers. As for the study in general: A diagnosis of hepatocellular carcinoma, melanoma, renal cell or head and neck cancer was present in dose-escalation patients.

Study conclusions and caveats: Partial responders at 0.1-3.0 mg/kg showed near-lowest clonal expansion.

The input for sequencing was CD4+ or CD8+ T cells sorted from blood, taken in a trial of the OX40 agonist ivuxolimab. The TCR originated in an adult with an advanced solid tumor such as melanoma, head and neck, liver or kidney cancer. The gene calls are TRBV5-5 and TRBJ2-7; TRBD1 is a possible D gene (7 bases). The CDR3 DNA reads TGTGCCAGCAGCTTGGCAGGGGGGGAGCAGTACTTC. As protein: CASSLAGGEQYF.